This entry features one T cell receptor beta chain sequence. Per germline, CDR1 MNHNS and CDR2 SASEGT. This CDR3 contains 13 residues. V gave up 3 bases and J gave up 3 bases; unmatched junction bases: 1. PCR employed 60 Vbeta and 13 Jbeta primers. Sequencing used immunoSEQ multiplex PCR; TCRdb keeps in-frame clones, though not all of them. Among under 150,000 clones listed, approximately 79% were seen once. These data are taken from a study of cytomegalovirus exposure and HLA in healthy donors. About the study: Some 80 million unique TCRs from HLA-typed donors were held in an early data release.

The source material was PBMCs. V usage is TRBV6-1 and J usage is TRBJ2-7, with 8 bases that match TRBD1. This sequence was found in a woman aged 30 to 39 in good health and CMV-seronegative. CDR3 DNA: TGTGCCAGCAGTGATGGACAGGGCTACGAGCAGTACTTC. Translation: CASSDGQGYEQYF.